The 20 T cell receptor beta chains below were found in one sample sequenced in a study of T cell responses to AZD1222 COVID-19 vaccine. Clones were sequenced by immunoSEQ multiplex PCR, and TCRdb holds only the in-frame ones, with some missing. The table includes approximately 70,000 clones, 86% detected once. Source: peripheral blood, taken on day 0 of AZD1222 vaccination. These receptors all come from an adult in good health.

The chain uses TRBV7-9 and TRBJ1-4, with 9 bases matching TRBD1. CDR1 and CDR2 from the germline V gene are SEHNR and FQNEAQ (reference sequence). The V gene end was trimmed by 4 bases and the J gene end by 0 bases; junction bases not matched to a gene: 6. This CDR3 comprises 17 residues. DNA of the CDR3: TGTGCCAGCAGCTCTCCGGGACAGGGAGCAACTAATGAAAAACTGTTTTTT. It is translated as CASSSPGQGATNEKLFF.

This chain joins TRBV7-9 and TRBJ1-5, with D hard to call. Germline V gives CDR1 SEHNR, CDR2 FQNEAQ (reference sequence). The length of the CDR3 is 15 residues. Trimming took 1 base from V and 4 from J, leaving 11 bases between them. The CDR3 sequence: CASSLDGHGNQPQHF. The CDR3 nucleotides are TGTGCCAGCAGCTTAGATGGGCATGGAAATCAGCCCCAGCATTTT.

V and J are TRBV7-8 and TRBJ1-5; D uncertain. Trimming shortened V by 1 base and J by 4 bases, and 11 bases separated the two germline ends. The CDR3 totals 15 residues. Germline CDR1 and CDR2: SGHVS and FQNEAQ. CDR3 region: CASSLGTQPNQPQHF. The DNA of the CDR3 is TGTGCCAGCAGCTTAGGCACCCAACCAAATCAGCCCCAGCATTTT. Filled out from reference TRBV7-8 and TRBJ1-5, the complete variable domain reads GAGVSQSPRYKVAKRGQDVALRCDPISGHVSLFWYQQALGQGPEFLTYFQNEAQLDKSGLPSDRFFAERPEGSVSTLKIQRTQQEDSAVYLCASSLGTQPNQPQHFGDGTRLSIL.

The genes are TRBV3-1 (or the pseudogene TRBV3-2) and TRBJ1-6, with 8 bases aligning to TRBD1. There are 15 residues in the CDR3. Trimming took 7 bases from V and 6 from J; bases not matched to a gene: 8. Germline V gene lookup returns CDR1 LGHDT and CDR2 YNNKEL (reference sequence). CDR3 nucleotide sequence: TGTGCCAGCAACCCAAGGACAGGGATTAATTCACCCCTCCACTTT. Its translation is CASNPRTGINSPLHF.

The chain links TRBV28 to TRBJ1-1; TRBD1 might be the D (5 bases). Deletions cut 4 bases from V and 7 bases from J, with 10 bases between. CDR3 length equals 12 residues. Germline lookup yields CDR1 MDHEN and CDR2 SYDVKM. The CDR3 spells CASSSGAGEAFF. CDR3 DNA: TGTGCCAGCAGTTCCGGGGCTGGTGAAGCTTTCTTT.

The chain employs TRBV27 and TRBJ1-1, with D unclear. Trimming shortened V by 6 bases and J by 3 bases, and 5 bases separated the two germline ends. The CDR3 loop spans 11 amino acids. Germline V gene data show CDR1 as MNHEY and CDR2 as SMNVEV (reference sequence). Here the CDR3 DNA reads TGTGCCAGCAGACGGGACACTGAAGCTTTCTTT. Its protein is CASRRDTEAFF.

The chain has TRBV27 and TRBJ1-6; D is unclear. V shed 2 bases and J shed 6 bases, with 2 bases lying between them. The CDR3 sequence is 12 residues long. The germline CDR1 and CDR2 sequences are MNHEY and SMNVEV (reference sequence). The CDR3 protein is CASSLPNSPLHF. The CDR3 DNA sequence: TGTGCCAGCAGTTTACCTAATTCACCCCTCCACTTT.

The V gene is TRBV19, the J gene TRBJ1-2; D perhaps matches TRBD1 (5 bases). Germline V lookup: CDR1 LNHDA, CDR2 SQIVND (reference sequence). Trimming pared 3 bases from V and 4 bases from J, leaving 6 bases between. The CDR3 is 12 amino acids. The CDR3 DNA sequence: TGTGCCAGTAGTATGGGGACCTATGGCTACACCTTC. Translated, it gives CASSMGTYGYTF.

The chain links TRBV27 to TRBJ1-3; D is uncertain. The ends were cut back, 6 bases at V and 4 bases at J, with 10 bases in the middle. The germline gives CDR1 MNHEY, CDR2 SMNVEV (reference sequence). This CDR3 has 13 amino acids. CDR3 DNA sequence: TGTGCCAGCAGAAACCCAGTCGGAAACACCATATATTTT. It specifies CASRNPVGNTIYF.

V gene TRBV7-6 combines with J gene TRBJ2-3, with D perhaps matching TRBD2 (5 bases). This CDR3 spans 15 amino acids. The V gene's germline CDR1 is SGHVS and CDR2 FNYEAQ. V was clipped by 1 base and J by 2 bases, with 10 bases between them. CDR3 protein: CASSLGGRNTDTQYF. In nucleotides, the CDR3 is TGTGCCAGCAGCTTAGGCGGGCGAAACACAGATACGCAGTATTTT.

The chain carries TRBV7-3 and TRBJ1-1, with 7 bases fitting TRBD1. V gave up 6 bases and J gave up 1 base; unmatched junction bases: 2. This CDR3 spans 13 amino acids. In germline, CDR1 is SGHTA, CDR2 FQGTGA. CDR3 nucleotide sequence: TGTGCCAGCAGGGGACAGCCGAACACTGAAGCTTTCTTT. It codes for CASRGQPNTEAFF.

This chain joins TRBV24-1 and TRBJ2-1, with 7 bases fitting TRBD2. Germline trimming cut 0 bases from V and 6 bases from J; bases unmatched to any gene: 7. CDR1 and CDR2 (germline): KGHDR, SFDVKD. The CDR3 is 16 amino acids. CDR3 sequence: CATSDLEWGGLNEQFF. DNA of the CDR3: TGTGCCACCAGTGATTTGGAGTGGGGGGGTCTCAATGAGCAGTTCTTC.

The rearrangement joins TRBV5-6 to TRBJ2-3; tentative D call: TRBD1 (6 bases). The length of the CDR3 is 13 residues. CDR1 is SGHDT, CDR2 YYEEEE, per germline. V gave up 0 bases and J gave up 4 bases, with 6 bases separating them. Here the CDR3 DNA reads TGTGCCAGCAGCTTGGGGACAGCAGATACGCAGTATTTT. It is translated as CASSLGTADTQYF.

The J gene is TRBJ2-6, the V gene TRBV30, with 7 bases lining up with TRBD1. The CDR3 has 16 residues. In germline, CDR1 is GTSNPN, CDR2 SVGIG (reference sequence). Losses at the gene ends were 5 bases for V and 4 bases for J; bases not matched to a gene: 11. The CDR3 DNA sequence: TGTGCCTGGGCTCTAGGACAGGCGCCGGGGGCCAACGTCCTGACTTTC. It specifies CAWALGQAPGANVLTF.

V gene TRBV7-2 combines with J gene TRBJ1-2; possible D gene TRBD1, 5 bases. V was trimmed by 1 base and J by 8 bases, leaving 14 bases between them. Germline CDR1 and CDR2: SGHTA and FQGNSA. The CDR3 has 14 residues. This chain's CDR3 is CASSLGQEGLGYTF. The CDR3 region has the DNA TGTGCCAGCAGCTTAGGCCAGGAGGGGCTAGGCTACACCTTC.

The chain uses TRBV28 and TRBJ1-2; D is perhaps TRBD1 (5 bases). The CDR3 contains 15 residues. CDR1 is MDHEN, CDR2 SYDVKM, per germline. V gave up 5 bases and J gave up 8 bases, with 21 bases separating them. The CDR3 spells CASSRGSGGVLGYTF. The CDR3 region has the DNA TGTGCCAGCAGTCGGGGATCGGGAGGGGTCTTAGGCTACACCTTC.

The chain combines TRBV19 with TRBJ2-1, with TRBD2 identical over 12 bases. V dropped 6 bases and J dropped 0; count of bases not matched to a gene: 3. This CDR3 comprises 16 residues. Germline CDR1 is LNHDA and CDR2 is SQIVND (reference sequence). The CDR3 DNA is TGTGCCAGTAGGAAGACTAGCGGGAGCTCCTACAATGAGCAGTTCTTC. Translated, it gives CASRKTSGSSYNEQFF.

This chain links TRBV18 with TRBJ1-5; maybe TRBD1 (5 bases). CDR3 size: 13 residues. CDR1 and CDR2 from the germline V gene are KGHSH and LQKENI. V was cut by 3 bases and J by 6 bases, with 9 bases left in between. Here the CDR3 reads CASSPAGAQPQHF. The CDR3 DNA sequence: TGTGCCAGCTCACCCGCCGGGGCTCAGCCCCAGCATTTT.

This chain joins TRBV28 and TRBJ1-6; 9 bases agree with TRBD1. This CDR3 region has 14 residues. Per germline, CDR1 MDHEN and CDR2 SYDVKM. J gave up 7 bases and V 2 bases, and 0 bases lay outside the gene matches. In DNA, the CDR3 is TGTGCCAGCAGTTTAGGACAGGGGAATTCACCCCTCCACTTT. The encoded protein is CASSLGQGNSPLHF.

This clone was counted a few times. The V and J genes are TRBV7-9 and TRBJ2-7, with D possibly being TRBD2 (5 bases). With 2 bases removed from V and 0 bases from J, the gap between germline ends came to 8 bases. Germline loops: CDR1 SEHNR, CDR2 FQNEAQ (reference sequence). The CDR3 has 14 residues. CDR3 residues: CASSLSSSSYEQYF. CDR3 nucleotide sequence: TGTGCCAGCAGCTTATCTAGCAGCTCCTACGAGCAGTACTTC.